Below, 7 T cell receptor beta chains from the same sample are listed, as sequenced in a study of Graves' ophthalmopathy and Graves' hyperthyroidism. As the template, RNA transcripts were used to amplify TCR beta CDR3 regions. An opening RT-PCR round employed HTBI primers and preceded a second-round multiplex PCR. Each CDR3 protein gets one entry after TCRdb re-called the multiplex PCR reads with MiXCR. The sample comprises around 1.1 million distinct CDR3 sequences, 35% to 40% of which are singletons, and 11% rests with the top ten. The sample consisted of peripheral blood or thyroid tissue (not recorded which). The receptors come from an adult man with Graves' hyperthyroidism.

This clonotype was seen ten or more times. The rearrangement joins TRBV27 to TRBJ1-1; 9 bases align to TRBD1. Germline values: CDR1 MNHEY, CDR2 SMNVEV (reference sequence). V lost 4 bases and J lost 0; bases outside the gene matches: 6. CDR3 length equals 16 residues. CDR3 in amino acids: CASSYTGTGLNTEAFF. The CDR3 nucleotides read TGTGCCAGCAGTTACACCGGGACAGGGTTGAACACTGAAGCTTTCTTT.

This chain connects TRBV29-1 to TRBJ2-5; possibly TRBD1 or TRBD2 for D (6 bases each). The CDR3 runs to 12 residues. Between the trimmed V and J ends, which lost 5 bases and 5 bases, there was a span of 12 bases. Germline CDR1 SQVTM, CDR2 ANQGSEA. In nucleotides, the CDR3 is TGCAGCGTTTGGGGGGCTAAGGAGACCCAGTACTTC. Translated, it gives CSVWGAKETQYF.

The chain links TRBV12-3 or TRBV12-4 to TRBJ1-1; D remains unclear. CDR3 size: 15 residues. V was cut by 5 bases and J by 0 bases, with 13 bases left in between. The DNA of the CDR3 is TGTGCCAGCAGTCCCAGCATGAGGATGAACACTGAAGCTTTCTTT. This encodes CASSPSMRMNTEAFF.

A few counts support this clonotype. CDR3 in DNA: TGTGCCAGCAGTACGGACAGCCCGTGGGAGCAGTACTTC. Translation: CASSTDSPWEQYF. This rearrangement joins TRBV2 to TRBJ2-7, with D tentatively TRBD1 (6 bases). The germline CDR1 and CDR2 sequences are SNHLY and FYNNEI. V shed 5 bases and J shed 7 bases, with 15 bases lying between them. The CDR3 sequence is 13 residues long. The variable domain in full, completed from reference TRBV2 and TRBJ2-7, reads EPEVTQTPSHQVTQMGQEVILRCVPISNHLYFYWYRQILGQKVEFLVSFYNNEISEKSEIFDDQFSVERPDGSNFTLKIRSTKLEDSAMYFCASSTDSPWEQYFGPGTRLTVT.

This chain uses TRBV9 with TRBJ1-1; D is perhaps TRBD1 (6 bases). The germline V and J ends were trimmed by 4 bases and 9 bases, with 13 bases remaining between them. Germline V CDR1 and CDR2: SGDLS, YYNGEE. This CDR3 is 12 amino acids long. Written as DNA, the CDR3 is TGTGCCAGCAGCCCGCACAGGGCGCAAGCTTTCTTT. This codes for CASSPHRAQAFF.

This clonotype was observed many times. V usage is TRBV15 and J usage is TRBJ2-2; the D is unclear. Trimming removed 4 bases at V and 2 bases at J, with 11 bases between. The V gene's germline CDR1 is LNHNV and CDR2 YYDKDF (reference sequence). The length of the CDR3 is 15 residues. CDR3 in amino acids: CATSNRVLNTGELFF. In DNA form, the CDR3 reads TGTGCCACCAGCAACCGGGTTCTTAACACCGGGGAGCTGTTTTTT.

This chain joins TRBV4-3 and TRBJ1-3; 7 bases map to TRBD1. V dropped 0 bases and J dropped 4; count of bases not matched to a gene: 9. Germline V CDR1 and CDR2: LGHNA, YSLEER. This CDR3 comprises 17 residues. The CDR3 protein is CASSQELRGTAGNTIYF. The CDR3 DNA reads TGCGCCAGCAGCCAAGAGCTCAGGGGGACTGCGGGAAACACCATATATTTT.